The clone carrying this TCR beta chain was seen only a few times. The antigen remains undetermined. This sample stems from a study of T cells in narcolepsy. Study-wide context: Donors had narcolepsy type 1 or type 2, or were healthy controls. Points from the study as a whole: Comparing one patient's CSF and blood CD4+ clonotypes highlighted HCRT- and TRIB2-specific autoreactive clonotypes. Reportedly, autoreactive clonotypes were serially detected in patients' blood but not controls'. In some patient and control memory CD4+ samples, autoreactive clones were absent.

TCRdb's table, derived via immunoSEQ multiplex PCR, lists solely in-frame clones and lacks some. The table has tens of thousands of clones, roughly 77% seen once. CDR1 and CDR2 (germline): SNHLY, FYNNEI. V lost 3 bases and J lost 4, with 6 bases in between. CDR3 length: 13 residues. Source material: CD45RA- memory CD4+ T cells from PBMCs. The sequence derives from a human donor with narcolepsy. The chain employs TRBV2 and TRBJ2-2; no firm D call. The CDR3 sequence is CASSDSGTGELFF. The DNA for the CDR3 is TGTGCCAGCAGTGATAGTGGCACCGGGGAGCTGTTTTTT.